The following is a TCR beta chain sequence with its context. Its specificity is unknown. This entry is derived from a study of T cell repertoires in cytomegalovirus infection. Study information: As its CMV epitopes, the study selected recently identified HLA-C-restricted and well-studied HLA-B-restricted targets.

The CDR3 has 13 residues. Between the trimmed V and J ends, which lost 4 bases and 5 bases, there was a span of 11 bases. Germline CDR1 SNHLY, CDR2 FYNNEI. Study results and caveats: Cumulative frequency (of public TCR beta family members) identified carriers of CMV plus the relevant HLA.

Using its own MiXCR run on the reads, TCRdb lists one record per CDR3 protein. Of hundreds of thousands of distinct CDR3 sequences listed, roughly 30% were seen once; the top ten hold 15% to 20%. The sample here was cultured PBMCs, taken from culture after CMV antigen stimulation. The origin of this receptor is a human donor in good health (CMV status not recorded). Some clones in this sample may be carry-over from other donors' samples. The chain is built from TRBV2 and TRBJ1-1, with unresolved D. The CDR3 DNA sequence: TGTGCCAGCAGTGCCGGGGTAGAGACTGAAGCTTTCTTT. This sequence encodes CASSAGVETEAFF. Filled out from reference TRBV2 and TRBJ1-1, the complete variable domain reads EPEVTQTPSHQVTQMGQEVILRCVPISNHLYFYWYRQILGQKVEFLVSFYNNEISEKSEIFDDQFSVERPDGSNFTLKIRSTKLEDSAMYFCASSAGVETEAFFGQGTRLTVV.